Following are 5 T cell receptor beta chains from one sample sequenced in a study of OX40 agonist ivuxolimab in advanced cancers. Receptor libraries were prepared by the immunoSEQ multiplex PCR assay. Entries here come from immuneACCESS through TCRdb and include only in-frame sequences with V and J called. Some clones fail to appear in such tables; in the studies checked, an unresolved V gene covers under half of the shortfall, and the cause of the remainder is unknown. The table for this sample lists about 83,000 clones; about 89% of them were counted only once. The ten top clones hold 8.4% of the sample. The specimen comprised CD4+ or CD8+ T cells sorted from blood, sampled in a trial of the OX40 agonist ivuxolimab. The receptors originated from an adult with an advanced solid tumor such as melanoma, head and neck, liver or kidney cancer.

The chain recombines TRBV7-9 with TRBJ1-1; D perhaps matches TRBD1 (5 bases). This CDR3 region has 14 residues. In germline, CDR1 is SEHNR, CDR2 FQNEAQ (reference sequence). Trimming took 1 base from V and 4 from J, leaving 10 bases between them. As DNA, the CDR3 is TGTGCCAGCAGCTTAGACTTGGGGGGCACTGAAGCTTTCTTT. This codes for CASSLDLGGTEAFF.

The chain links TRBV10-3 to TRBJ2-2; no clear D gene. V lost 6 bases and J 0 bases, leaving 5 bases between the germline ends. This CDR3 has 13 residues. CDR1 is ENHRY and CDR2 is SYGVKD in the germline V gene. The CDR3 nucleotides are TGTGCCATCAGCGGACCGAACACCGGGGAGCTGTTTTTT. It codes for CAISGPNTGELFF.

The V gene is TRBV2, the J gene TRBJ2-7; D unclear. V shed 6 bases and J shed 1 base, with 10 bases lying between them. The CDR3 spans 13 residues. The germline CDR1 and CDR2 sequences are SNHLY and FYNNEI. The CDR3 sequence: CASRFTESYEQYV. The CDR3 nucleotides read TGTGCCAGCAGATTTACTGAATCCTACGAGCAGTACGTC.

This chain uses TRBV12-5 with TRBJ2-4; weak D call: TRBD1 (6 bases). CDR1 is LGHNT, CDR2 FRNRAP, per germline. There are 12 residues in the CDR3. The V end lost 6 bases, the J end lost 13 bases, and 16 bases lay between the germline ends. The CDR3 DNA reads TGTGCTAGTGGCCTAAGGGGGAGTTTGCAGTACTTC. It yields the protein CASGLRGSLQYF.

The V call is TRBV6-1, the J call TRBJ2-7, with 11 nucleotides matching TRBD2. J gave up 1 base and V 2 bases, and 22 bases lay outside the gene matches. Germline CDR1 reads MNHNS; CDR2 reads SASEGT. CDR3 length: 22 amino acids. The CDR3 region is CASSETPSRATRLAGRSYEQYV. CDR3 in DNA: TGTGCCAGCAGTGAAACCCCGAGTCGCGCCACCCGACTAGCGGGAAGGTCCTACGAGCAGTACGTC.